This T cell receptor beta chain was identified during a study of shared clonotypes between healthy human individuals. Background on the study: In total, the donors were a couple of women and a few men aged 18 to 49. Study-wide results and caveats: Unshared clonotypes carried lower generation probabilities than those common to all four donors. Across subsets, estimated richness was generally greater for naive than for memory populations.

Note on this clone: What it recognizes is unknown.

This table comes from immunoSEQ multiplex PCR, and its TCRdb copy is limited to in-frame clones, with some not included. The table shows about 680,000 clones, with around 73% occurring only once. Partitioning of CD4+ cells yielded a CD45RA+ naive subset and a CD45RA-negative memory subset. Trimming at V came to 5 bases and at J to 6 bases, leaving 10 bases not matched to a gene. The CDR3 consists of 14 residues. Germline values: CDR1 SGHTA, CDR2 FQGNSA. The sequencing sample was made of memory CD4+ T cells sorted from blood. Subset denoted: CD45RA-negative fraction. The chain links TRBV7-2 to TRBJ2-7; 7 bases map to TRBD2. This TCR was sampled from a woman aged 25 to 39 in good health. The CDR3 region is CASSPGLGVSEQYF. For the CDR3, the DNA is TGTGCCAGCAGCCCTGGACTAGGGGTCTCCGAGCAGTACTTC.